These T cell receptor beta chains were read from a single sample in a study of OX40 agonist ivuxolimab in advanced cancers. Using immunoSEQ multiplex PCR, the repertoire was profiled, and TCRdb retains in-frame clones only, with some absent. The data show roughly 50,000 clones, around nine tenths seen once. Sequencing used CD4+ or CD8+ T cells sorted from blood, obtained in a trial of the OX40 agonist ivuxolimab. The receptors originated from an adult with an advanced solid tumor such as melanoma, head and neck, liver or kidney cancer. Each CDR3 is given with its conserved first and last residue. Fields, in order: V gene, clone size, D gene, J gene, CDR3 protein, CDR3 DNA. A D gene is named only where the DNA matches it firmly. Size is stated for part of the rows, as once, few or many counts, or as a class when the clone is expanded.

>TRBV4-1|.|.|TRBJ1-4
CASSQESPRKGPPRDEKLFF
TGCGCCAGCAGCCAAGAGTCCCCCCGCAAAGGGCCACCGAGGGATGAAAAACTGTTTTTT
>TRBV30|.|.|TRBJ1-1
CAWSPSVNTEAFF
TGTGCCTGGAGTCCCTCTGTGAACACTGAAGCTTTCTTT
>TRBV4-3|.|.|TRBJ1-1
CASSPVLGGNTEAFF
TGCGCCAGCAGCCCCGTTTTGGGGGGGAACACTGAAGCTTTCTTT
>TRBV19|.|.|TRBJ1-1
CASSTGAEAFF
TGTGCCAGTAGTACAGGGGCTGAAGCTTTCTTT
>TRBV27|once|TRBD1|TRBJ2-7
CASSGQGPSSYEQYF
TGTGCCAGCAGTGGACAGGGCCCGAGCTCCTACGAGCAGTACTTC
>TRBV7-2|.|.|TRBJ1-1
CASSLSFWGLNTEAFF
TGTGCCAGCAGCTTAAGTTTCTGGGGTCTGAACACTGAAGCTTTCTTT
>TRBV6-6|.|TRBD1|TRBJ1-1
CASSYSPTGGEAFF
TGTGCCAGCAGTTACTCCCCAACAGGGGGCGAAGCTTTCTTT
>TRBV6-5|.|TRBD1|TRBJ2-7
CASGQGAGGIYEQYF
TGTGCCAGCGGACAGGGGGCAGGGGGCATCTACGAGCAGTACTTC
>TRBV19|few|.|TRBJ1-1
CASSPQGGSEAFF
TGTGCCAGTAGTCCTCAAGGGGGATCTGAAGCTTTCTTT
>TRBV7-9|.|.|TRBJ2-1
CASSLAVGLGFF
TGTGCCAGCAGCTTAGCGGTCGGGTTAGGGTTCTTC
>TRBV2|.|.|TRBJ1-2
CASSLSEQEYYYGYTF
TGTGCCAGCAGTTTATCGGAACAGGAATATTACTATGGCTACACCTTC
>TRBV27|.|.|TRBJ2-7
CASTPEANTYEQYF
TGTGCCAGCACCCCTGAAGCAAACACCTACGAGCAGTACTTC
>TRBV15|.|.|TRBJ1-1
CATSRDRQVPEAFF
TGTGCCACCAGCAGAGATCGACAGGTCCCTGAAGCTTTCTTT
>TRBV7-9|.|.|TRBJ1-2
CASGPSYGYTF
TGTGCCAGCGGCCCTAGCTATGGCTACACCTTC
>TRBV2|once|TRBD2|TRBJ2-1
CASSASMKFGRASGPEQFF
TGTGCCAGCAGTGCAAGCATGAAATTCGGGAGGGCCTCGGGGCCCGAGCAGTTCTTC
>TRBV7-6|.|.|TRBJ2-7
CASSLSSPYEQYF
TGTGCCAGCAGCTTAAGTAGTCCCTACGAGCAGTACTTC